This TCR beta chain was recovered during a study of cytomegalovirus exposure and HLA in healthy donors. Findings of the study overall: Altogether, 164 TCR beta chains were recorded as cytomegalovirus-associated. Reported performance of the classifier showed diagnosis of cytomegalovirus status with high specificity and sensitivity. Several top significant clusters appeared, in a later analysis, to be linked to common viral pathogens.

As for the donors, each was a healthy bone marrow donor. It was with 60 Vbeta and 13 Jbeta primers that the PCR ran. Clones were read by immunoSEQ multiplex PCR, and TCRdb kept only the in-frame ones, dropping some. The sample contains over 150,000 clones, approximately 73% of which appear only once. CDR1 is SQVTM, CDR2 ANQGSEA, per germline. V was pared by 7 bases and J by 0 bases, with 9 bases of the junction left unmatched. The CDR3 has 15 amino acids. This clone has only a few counts. The antigen is not known. Source material: PBMCs. The chain employs TRBV29-1 and TRBJ1-2, with 9 nucleotides matching TRBD1. This clonotype was obtained from a woman aged 18-30 years in good health and CMV-seropositive. CDR3 bases: TGCAGCGCTGAGACCGGGACAGGGACTAACTATGGCTACACCTTC. As protein: CSAETGTGTNYGYTF.